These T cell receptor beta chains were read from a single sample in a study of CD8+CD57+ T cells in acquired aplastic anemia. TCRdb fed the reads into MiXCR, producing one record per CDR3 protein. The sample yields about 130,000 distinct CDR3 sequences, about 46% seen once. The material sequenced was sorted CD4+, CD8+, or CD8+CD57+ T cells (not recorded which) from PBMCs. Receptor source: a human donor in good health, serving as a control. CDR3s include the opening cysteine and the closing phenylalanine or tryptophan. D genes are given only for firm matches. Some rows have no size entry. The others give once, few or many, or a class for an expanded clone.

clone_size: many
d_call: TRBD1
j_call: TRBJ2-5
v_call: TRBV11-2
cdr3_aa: CASSFRTGDSATQYF
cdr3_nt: TGTGCCAGCAGCTTCCGGACAGGGGATTCCGCGACCCAGTACTTC

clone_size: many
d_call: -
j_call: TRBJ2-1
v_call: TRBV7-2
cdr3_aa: CASSLDGTLWANEQFF
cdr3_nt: TGTGCCAGCAGCTTGGACGGGACTTTGTGGGCCAATGAGCAGTTCTTC

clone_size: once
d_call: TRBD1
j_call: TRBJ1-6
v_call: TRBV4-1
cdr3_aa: CASSQDRRGQGSYNSPLHF
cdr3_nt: TGCGCCAGCAGCCAAGATAGGAGGGGACAGGGCTCCTATAATTCACCCCTCCACTTT

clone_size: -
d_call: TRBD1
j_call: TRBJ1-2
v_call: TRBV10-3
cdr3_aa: CASSTAGTGGIYGYTF
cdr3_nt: TGTGCCAGCAGCACGGCCGGGACAGGGGGAATCTATGGCTACACCTTC

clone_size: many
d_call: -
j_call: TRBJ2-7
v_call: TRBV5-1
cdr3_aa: CASSSDSRGFYEQYF
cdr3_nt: TGCGCCAGCAGCTCCGACAGCCGGGGGTTCTACGAGCAGTACTTC

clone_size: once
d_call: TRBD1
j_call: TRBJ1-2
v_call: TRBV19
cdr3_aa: CASSYKRTGGGYGYTF
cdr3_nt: TGTGCCAGTAGTTACAAGCGGACAGGGGGCGGCTATGGCTACACCTTC

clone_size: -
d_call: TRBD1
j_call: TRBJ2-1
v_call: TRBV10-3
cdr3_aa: CAITRTGGYNEQFF
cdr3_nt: TGTGCCATCACCCGGACAGGTGGTTACAATGAGCAGTTCTTC

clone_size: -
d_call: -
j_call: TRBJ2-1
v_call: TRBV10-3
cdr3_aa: CAISDPRFEQFF
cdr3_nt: TGTGCCATCAGTGACCCACGTTTTGAGCAGTTCTTC

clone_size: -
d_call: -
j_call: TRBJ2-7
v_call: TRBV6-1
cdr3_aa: CASSQIQGYEQYF
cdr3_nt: TGTGCCAGCAGTCAAATACAGGGATACGAGCAGTACTTC

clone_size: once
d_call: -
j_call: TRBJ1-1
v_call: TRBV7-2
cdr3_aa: CASSFLANTEAFF
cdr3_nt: TGTGCCAGCAGCTTTCTAGCAAACACTGAAGCTTTCTTT

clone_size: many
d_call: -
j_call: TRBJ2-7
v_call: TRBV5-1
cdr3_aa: CASSPGTTHSYEQYF
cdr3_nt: TGCGCCAGCAGCCCCGGGACCACTCACTCCTACGAGCAGTACTTC

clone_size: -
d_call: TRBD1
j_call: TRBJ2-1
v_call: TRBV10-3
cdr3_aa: CAIGGEVTGGLNEQFF
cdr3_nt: TGTGCCATCGGGGGAGAGGTGACAGGGGGCCTCAATGAGCAGTTCTTC

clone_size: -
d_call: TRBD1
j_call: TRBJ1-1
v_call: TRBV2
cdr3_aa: CASSLGQVNTEAFF
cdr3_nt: TGTGCCAGCAGCCTAGGACAGGTTAACACTGAAGCTTTCTTT

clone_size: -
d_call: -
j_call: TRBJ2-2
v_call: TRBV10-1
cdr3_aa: CASSDPNTGELFF
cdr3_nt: TGCGCCAGCAGTGACCCAAACACCGGGGAGCTGTTTTTT

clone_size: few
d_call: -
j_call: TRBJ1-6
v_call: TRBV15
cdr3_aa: CATSRLEGPLHF
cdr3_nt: TGTGCCACCAGCAGGCTTGAAGGACCCCTCCACTTT

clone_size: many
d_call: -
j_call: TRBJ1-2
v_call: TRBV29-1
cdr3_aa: CSLKAEGYTF
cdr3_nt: TGCAGCCTCAAGGCGGAGGGCTACACCTTC